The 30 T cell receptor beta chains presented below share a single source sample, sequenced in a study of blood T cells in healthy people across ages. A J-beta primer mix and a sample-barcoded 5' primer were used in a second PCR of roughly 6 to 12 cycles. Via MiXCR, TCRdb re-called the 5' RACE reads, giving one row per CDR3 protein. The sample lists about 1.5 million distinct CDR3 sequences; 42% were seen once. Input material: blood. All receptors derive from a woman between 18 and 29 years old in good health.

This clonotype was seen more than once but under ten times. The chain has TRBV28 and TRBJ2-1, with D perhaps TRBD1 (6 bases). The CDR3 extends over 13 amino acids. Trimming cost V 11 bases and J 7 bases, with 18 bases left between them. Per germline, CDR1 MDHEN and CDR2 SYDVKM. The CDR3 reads CAVVGQGSNEQFF. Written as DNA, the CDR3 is TGTGCCGTCGTGGGGCAGGGGTCAAATGAGCAGTTCTTC. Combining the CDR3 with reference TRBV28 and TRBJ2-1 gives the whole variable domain DVKVTQSSRYLVKRTGEKVFLECVQDMDHENMFWYRQDPGLGLRLIYFSYDVKMKEKGDIPEGYSVSREKKERFSLILESASTNQTSMYLCAVVGQGSNEQFFGPGTRLTVL.

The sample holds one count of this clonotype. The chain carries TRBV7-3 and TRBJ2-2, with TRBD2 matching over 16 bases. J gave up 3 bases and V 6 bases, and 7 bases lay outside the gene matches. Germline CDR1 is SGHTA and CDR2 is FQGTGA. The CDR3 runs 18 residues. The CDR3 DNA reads TGTGCCAGCAGTCCGGGACTAGCGGGGGGGCAGTACACCGGGGAGCTGTTTTTT. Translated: CASSPGLAGGQYTGELFF.

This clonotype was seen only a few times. This CDR3 reads CAGRTETNTGELFF. The CDR3 bases are TGTGCCGGAAGGACAGAGACTAACACCGGGGAGCTGTTTTTT. The chain combines TRBV7-9 with TRBJ2-2, with a weak D call TRBD1 (6 bases). Germline CDR1 is SEHNR and CDR2 is FQNEAQ (reference sequence). The CDR3 runs to 14 residues. V was clipped by 11 bases and J by 2 bases, with 15 bases between them.

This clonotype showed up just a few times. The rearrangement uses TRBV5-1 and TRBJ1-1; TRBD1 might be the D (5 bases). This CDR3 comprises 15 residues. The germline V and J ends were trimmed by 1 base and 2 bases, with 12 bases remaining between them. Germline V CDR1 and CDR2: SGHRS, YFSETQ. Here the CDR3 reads CASSLFLGENTEAFF. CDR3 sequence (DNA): TGCGCCAGCAGCTTGTTTTTAGGGGAAAACACTGAAGCTTTCTTT. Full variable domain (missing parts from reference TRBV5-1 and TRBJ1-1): KAGVTQTPRYLIKTRGQQVTLSCSPISGHRSVSWYQQTPGQGLQFLFEYFSETQRNKGNFPGRFSGRQFSNSRSEMNVSTLELGDSALYLCASSLFLGENTEAFFGQGTRLTVV.

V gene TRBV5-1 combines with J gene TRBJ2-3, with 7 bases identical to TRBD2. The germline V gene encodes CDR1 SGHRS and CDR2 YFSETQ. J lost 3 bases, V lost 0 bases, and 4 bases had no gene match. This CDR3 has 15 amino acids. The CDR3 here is CASSLVPGGTDTQYF. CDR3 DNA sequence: TGCGCCAGCAGCTTGGTACCCGGGGGGACAGATACGCAGTATTTT.

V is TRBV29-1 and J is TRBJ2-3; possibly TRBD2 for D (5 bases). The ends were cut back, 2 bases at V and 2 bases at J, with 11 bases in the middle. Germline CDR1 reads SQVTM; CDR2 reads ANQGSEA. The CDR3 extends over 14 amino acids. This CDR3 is CSVESGSHTDTQYF. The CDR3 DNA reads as TGCAGCGTTGAATCGGGGTCCCACACAGATACGCAGTATTTT.

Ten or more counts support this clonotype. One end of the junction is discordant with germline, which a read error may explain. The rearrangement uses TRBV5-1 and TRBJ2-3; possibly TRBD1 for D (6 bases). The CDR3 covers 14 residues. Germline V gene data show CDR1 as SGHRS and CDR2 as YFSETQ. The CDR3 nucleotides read TGTGCCAGCAGCCCTGGGACATACACAGATACGCAGTATTTT. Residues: CASSPGTYTDTQYF.

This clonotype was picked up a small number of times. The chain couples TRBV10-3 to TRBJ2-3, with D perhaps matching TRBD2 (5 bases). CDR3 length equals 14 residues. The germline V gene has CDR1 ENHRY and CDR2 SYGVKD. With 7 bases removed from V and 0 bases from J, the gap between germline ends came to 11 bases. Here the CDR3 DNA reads TGTGCCATCACTCAAGCGGCTAGCACAGATACGCAGTATTTT. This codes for CAITQAASTDTQYF.

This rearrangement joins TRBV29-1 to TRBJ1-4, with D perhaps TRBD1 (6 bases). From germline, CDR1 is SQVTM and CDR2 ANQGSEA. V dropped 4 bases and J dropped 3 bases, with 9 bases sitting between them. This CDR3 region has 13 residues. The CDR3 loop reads CSVGGGPNEKLFF. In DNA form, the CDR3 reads TGCAGCGTTGGGGGGGGCCCTAATGAAAAACTGTTTTTT.

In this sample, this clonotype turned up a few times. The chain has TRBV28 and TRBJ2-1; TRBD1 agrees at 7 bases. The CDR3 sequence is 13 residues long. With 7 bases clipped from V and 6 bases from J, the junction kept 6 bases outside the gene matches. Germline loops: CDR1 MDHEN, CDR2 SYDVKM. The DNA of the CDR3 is TGTGCCAGCATTCAGGGGGTCGTCAATGAGCAGTTCTTC. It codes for CASIQGVVNEQFF.

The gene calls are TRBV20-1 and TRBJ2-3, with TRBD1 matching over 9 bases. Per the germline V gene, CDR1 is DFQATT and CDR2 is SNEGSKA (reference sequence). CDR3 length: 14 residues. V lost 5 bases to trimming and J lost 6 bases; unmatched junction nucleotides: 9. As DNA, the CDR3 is TGCAGTGCTTCCTTGACAGGGGGGCTCGATACGCAGTATTTT. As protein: CSASLTGGLDTQYF.

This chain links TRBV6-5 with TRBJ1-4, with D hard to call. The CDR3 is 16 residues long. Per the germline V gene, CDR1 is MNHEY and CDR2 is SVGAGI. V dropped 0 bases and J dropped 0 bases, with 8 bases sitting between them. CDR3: CASSYSSFPTNEKLFF. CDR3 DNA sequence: TGTGCCAGCAGTTACTCGAGTTTCCCAACTAATGAAAAACTGTTTTTT.

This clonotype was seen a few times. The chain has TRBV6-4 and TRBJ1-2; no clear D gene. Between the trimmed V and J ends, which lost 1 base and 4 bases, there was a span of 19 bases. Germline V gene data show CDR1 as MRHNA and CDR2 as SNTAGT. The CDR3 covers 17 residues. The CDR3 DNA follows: TGTGCCAGCAGTGACTTCACTAACGGGGTAAACCCCTATGGCTACACCTTC. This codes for CASSDFTNGVNPYGYTF.

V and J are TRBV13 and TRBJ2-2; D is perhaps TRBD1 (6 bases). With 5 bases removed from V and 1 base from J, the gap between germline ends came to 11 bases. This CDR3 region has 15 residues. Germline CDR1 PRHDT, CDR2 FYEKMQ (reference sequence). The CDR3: CASSPVGGNTGELFF. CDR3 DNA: TGTGCCAGCAGCCCCGTAGGGGGGAACACCGGGGAGCTGTTTTTT.

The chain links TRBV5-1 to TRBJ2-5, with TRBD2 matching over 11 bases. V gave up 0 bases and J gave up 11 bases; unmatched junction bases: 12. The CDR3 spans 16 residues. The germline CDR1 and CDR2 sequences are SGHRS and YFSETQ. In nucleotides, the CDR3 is TGCGCCAGCAGCTTGGGACTAGCGGGGCGAAGGGATGAGCAGTACTTC. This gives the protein CASSLGLAGRRDEQYF.

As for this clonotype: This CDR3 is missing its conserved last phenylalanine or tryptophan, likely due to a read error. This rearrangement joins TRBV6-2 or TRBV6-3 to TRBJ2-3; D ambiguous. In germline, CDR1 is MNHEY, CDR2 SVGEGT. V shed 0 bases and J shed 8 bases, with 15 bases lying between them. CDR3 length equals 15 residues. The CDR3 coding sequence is TGTGCCAGCAGTTACTCGAGTCCTGGCGGTGGTACGCAGTATGTT. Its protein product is CASSYSSPGGGTQYV.

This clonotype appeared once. DNA for the CDR3: TGTGCCAGCAGCCTAGGACTAGCGGGAGGATTGGGGAATGAGCAGTTCTTC. Its protein product is CASSLGLAGGLGNEQFF. The chain recombines TRBV9 with TRBJ2-1, with 14 nucleotides matching TRBD2. Trimming removed 4 bases from V and 7 bases from J; junction bases left unmatched: 10. The germline V gene encodes CDR1 SGDLS and CDR2 YYNGEE. CDR3 length equals 17 residues.

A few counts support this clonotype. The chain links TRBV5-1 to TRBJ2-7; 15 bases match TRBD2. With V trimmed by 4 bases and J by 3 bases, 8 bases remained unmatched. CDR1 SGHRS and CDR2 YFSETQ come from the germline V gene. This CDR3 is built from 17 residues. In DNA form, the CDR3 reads TGCGCCAGCAGCCCGACCGGGACTAGCGGGGGGTACTACGAGCAGTACTTC. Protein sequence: CASSPTGTSGGYYEQYF.

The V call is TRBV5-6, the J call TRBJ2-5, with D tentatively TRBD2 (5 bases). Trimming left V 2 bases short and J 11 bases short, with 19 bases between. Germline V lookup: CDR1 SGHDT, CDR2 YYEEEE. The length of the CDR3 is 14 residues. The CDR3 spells CASSLGSSYNGQYF. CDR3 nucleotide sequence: TGTGCCAGCAGCTTAGGGAGCTCCTACAATGGGCAGTACTTC.

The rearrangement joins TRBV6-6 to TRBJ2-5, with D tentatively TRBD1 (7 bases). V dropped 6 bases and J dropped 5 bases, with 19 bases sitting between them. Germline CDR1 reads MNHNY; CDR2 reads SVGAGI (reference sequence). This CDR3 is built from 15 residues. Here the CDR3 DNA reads TGTGCCAGCAGGGACCATGACAGGGAGGCCGAGACCCAGTACTTC. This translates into CASRDHDREAETQYF.

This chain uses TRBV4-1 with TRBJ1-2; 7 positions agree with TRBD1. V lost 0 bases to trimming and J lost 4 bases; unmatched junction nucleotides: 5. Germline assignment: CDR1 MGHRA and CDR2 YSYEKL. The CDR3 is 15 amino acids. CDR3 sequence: CASSQEDGTAYGYTF. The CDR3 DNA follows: TGCGCCAGCAGCCAAGAAGACGGGACAGCCTATGGCTACACCTTC.

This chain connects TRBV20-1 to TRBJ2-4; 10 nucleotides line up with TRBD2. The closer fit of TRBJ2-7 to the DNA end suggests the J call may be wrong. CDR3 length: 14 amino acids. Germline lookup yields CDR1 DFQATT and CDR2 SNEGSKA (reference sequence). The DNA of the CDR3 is TGCAGTGCTAGAGCGGGGACTAGCGTGAACGAGCAGTACTTC. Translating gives CSARAGTSVNEQYF.

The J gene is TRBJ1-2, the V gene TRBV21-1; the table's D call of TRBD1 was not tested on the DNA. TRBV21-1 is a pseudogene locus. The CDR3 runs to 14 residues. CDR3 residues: CASSLIRDSYGYTF. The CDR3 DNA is TGTGCCAGCAGCCTCATCCGGGACAGTTATGGCTACACCTTC.

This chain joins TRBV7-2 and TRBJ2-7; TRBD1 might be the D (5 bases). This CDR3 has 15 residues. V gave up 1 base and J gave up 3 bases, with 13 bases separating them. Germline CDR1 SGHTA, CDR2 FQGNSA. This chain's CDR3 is CASSLGTGMSYEQYF. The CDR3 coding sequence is TGTGCCAGCAGCTTAGGTACAGGAATGAGCTACGAGCAGTACTTC.

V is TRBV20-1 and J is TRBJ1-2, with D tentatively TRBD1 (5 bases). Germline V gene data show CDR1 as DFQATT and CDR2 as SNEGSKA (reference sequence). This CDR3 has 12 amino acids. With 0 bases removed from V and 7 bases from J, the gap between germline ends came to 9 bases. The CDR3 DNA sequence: TGCAGTGCTAGAGATCCAGGGACTGGCTACACCTTC. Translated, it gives CSARDPGTGYTF.

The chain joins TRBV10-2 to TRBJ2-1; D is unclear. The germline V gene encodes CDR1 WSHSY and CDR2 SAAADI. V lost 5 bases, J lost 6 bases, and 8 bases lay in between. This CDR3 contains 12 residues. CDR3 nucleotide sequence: TGCGCCAGCAGTTCCGACGGCAATGAGCAGTTCTTC. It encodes CASSSDGNEQFF.

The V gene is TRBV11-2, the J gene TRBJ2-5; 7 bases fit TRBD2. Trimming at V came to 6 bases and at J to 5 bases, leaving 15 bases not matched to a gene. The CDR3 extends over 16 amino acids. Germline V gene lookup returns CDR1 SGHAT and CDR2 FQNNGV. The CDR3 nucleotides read TGTGCCAGCAGACTATCTGGGGGGGGAGCCGGGGAGACCCAGTACTTC. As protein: CASRLSGGGAGETQYF.

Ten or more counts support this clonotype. The CDR3 is CASTEPRDRVKDTQYF. DNA for the CDR3: TGTGCCAGCACTGAACCCCGGGACAGGGTCAAAGATACGCAGTATTTT. The chain couples TRBV21-1 to TRBJ2-3; the table calls TRBD1, which could not be checked here. TRBV21-1 is a listed pseudogene. The CDR3 runs to 16 residues.

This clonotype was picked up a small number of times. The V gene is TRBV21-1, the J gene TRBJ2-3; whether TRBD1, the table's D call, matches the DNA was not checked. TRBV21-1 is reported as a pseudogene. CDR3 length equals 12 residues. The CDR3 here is CASSIPTDTQYF. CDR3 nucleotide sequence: TGTGCCAGCAGCATCCCGACAGATACGCAGTATTTT.

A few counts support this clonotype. CDR3 protein: CASSFPNYGYTF. The CDR3 region has the DNA TGTGCCAGCAGCTTCCCTAACTATGGCTACACCTTC. The genes are TRBV7-9 and TRBJ1-2; no definite D call. Trimming shortened V by 3 bases and J by 0 bases, and 2 bases separated the two germline ends. The germline CDR1 and CDR2 sequences are SEHNR and FQNEAQ (reference sequence). The CDR3 extends over 12 amino acids. Filled out from reference TRBV7-9 and TRBJ1-2, the complete variable domain reads DTGVSQNPRHKITKRGQNVTFRCDPISEHNRLYWYRQTLGQGPEFLTYFQNEAQLEKSRLLSDRFSAERPKGSFSTLEIQRTEQGDSAMYLCASSFPNYGYTFGSGTRLTVV.